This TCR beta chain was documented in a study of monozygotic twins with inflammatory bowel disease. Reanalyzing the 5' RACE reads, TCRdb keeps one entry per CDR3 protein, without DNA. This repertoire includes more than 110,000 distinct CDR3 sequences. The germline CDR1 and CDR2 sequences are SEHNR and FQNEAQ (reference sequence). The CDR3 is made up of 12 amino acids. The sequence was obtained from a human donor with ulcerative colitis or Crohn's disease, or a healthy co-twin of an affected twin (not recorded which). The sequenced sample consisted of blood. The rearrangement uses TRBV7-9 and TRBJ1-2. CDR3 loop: CASSYDNYGYTF.